The 10 T cell receptor beta chains below were found in one sample sequenced in a study of response to subunit inactivated influenza vaccine. TCRdb redid the calling of the RT-PCR reads with MiXCR, one entry per CDR3 protein. Of about 520,000 distinct CDR3 sequences in the sample, 25% were seen once. Sequenced here: CD4+ T cells sorted from PBMCs, sampled around 5 days after vaccination. The receptors shown here come from a man aged 45-65 years who received an inactivated influenza vaccine.

A word on this clonotype: Its ends do not fully match the called genes, so a read error is possible. The V and J genes are TRBV5-1 and TRBJ2-2, with D possibly TRBD2 on 5 matching bases. CDR1 is SGHRS, CDR2 YFSETQ, per germline. The CDR3 has 15 amino acids. The CDR3: CASSLGATTTGELVF. CDR3 nucleotide sequence: TGCGCCAGCAGCTTGGGGGCTACAACCACCGGGGAGCTGGTTTTT.

The table lists this clonotype with a few counts. The chain joins TRBV5-1 to TRBJ2-3; TRBD2 matches at 8 bases. This CDR3 has 14 amino acids. Germline V CDR1 and CDR2: SGHRS, YFSETQ. V was clipped by 4 bases and J by 4 bases; unmatched bases: 5. This CDR3 reads CASSRAGAPDTQYF. CDR3 DNA: TGCGCCAGCAGCCGAGCGGGAGCGCCAGATACGCAGTATTTT.

This chain links TRBV5-1 with TRBJ1-4, with D hard to call. Trimming cost V 0 bases and J 8 bases, with 14 bases left between them. CDR1 and CDR2 (germline): SGHRS, YFSETQ. The CDR3 loop spans 15 amino acids. The CDR3 loop reads CASSLAARPEEKLFF. The CDR3 DNA reads TGCGCCAGCAGCTTGGCCGCCCGGCCGGAGGAAAAACTGTTTTTT.

This chain links TRBV10-3 with TRBJ2-5, with D perhaps TRBD1 (5 bases). V was pared by 4 bases and J by 2 bases, with 8 bases between. The CDR3 has 13 residues. Germline V gene lookup returns CDR1 ENHRY and CDR2 SYGVKD. CDR3 coding DNA: TGTGCCATCAGTGCTCAGGGACAAGAGACCCAGTACTTC. Its protein product is CAISAQGQETQYF.

The chain is built from TRBV29-1 and TRBJ2-1, with D maybe TRBD2 (7 bases). The V gene's germline CDR1 is SQVTM and CDR2 ANQGSEA. The CDR3 is 17 residues long. V was pared by 4 bases and J by 0 bases, with 19 bases between. The CDR3 DNA reads TGCAGCGTTGCCCCTCTGGCGGGGGCGAACTCCTACAATGAGCAGTTCTTC. Amino acids: CSVAPLAGANSYNEQFF.

The chain has TRBV4-3 and TRBJ2-3, with TRBD1 identical over 11 bases. CDR3 length equals 16 residues. Looked up from germline, CDR1 is LGHNA and CDR2 is YSLEER. V dropped 0 bases and J dropped 9; count of bases not matched to a gene: 8. For the CDR3, the DNA is TGCGCCAGCAGCCAAGAAGCGGGACAGGGGGGATGGACGCAGTATTTT. Translated: CASSQEAGQGGWTQYF.

This rearrangement joins TRBV7-2 to TRBJ2-5, with TRBD1 matching over 10 bases. Germline CDR1 and CDR2: SGHTA and FQGNSA. V was pared by 4 bases and J by 3 bases, with 5 bases of the junction left unmatched. The CDR3 runs 15 residues. CDR3 residues: CASSSRDRGKETQYF. CDR3 coding DNA: TGTGCCAGCAGCTCCAGGGACAGGGGCAAAGAGACCCAGTACTTC.

This chain uses TRBV7-9 with TRBJ1-5; TRBD1 is a possible D gene (5 bases). The CDR3 extends over 14 amino acids. V lost 5 bases and J 5 bases, leaving 13 bases between the germline ends. Germline V gene sequence: CDR1 SEHNR, CDR2 FQNEAQ (reference sequence). CDR3 nucleotide sequence: TGTGCCAGCAGCCGAGGGGTCAGGCATCAGCCCCAGCATTTT. Translation gives CASSRGVRHQPQHF.

The chain carries TRBV20-1 and TRBJ2-5; 8 nucleotides agree with TRBD1. J lost 4 bases, V lost 7 bases, and 5 bases had no gene match. The CDR3 is 12 residues long. The V gene's germline CDR1 is DFQATT and CDR2 SNEGSKA (reference sequence). The DNA of the CDR3 is TGCAGTGTTCTCAGGGGGCTAGAGACCCAGTACTTC. Amino acid sequence: CSVLRGLETQYF.

This clonotype was picked up a small number of times. The chain couples TRBV20-1 to TRBJ2-1; perhaps D is TRBD1 or TRBD2 (6 bases each). CDR1 is DFQATT, CDR2 SNEGSKA, per germline (reference sequence). The CDR3 extends over 14 amino acids. The V and J ends lost 6 bases and 8 bases respectively, with 20 bases between them. DNA of the CDR3: TGCAGTGCGCTAGCCCGGGGGCTAGCGCATGAGCAGTTCTTC. Translating it yields CSALARGLAHEQFF.